The 6 T cell receptor beta chains below come from one sample, sequenced in a study of T-cell memory formation after mild COVID-19. A single record per CDR3 protein comes from TCRdb applying MiXCR to the 5' RACE reads. There are about 140,000 distinct CDR3 sequences in the sample; around 14% occur only once, and more than 25% lies in the top ten. Sequenced: PBMCs or a T cell subset sorted from them (not recorded which). The receptors stem from an adult woman who had mild COVID-19 (a few samples of this study predate the infection). Cell type and time point are not known.

Only a few counts were recorded for this clonotype. The CDR3 DNA is TGCAGTGCTAGAGCGGTACTCCCGGGACTAGCGGCGAATTCCTACAATGAGCAGTTCTTC. This codes for CSARAVLPGLAANSYNEQFF. This sequence joins TRBV20-1 and TRBJ2-1; 11 nucleotides align to TRBD2. There are 20 residues in the CDR3. V lost 1 base and J lost 1; bases outside the gene matches: 15. Germline-derived CDR1 and CDR2 are DFQATT and SNEGSKA (reference sequence).

V usage is TRBV20-1 and J usage is TRBJ1-1; no firm D call. The CDR3 is 14 amino acids. Germline CDR1 and CDR2: DFQATT and SNEGSKA (reference sequence). Trimming pared 3 bases from V and 8 bases from J, leaving 19 bases between. The CDR3 DNA sequence: TGCAGTGCTAGTCCAGAGCGCATCAGTCTCGAAGCTTTCTTT. As protein: CSASPERISLEAFF.

CDR3 sequence: CASSETVNTEAFF. In DNA form, the CDR3 reads TGTGCCAGTAGTGAGACAGTGAACACTGAAGCTTTCTTT. The rearrangement uses TRBV19 and TRBJ1-1; perhaps TRBD1 as D (5 bases). Germline V lookup: CDR1 LNHDA, CDR2 SQIVND (reference sequence). V shed 5 bases and J shed 0 bases, with 7 bases lying between them. The CDR3 runs 13 residues. Complete variable domain (other parts from reference TRBV19 and TRBJ1-1): DGGITQSPKYLFRKEGQNVTLSCEQNLNHDAMYWYRQDPGQGLRLIYYSQIVNDFQKGDIAEGYSVSREKKESFPLTVTSAQKNPTAFYLCASSETVNTEAFFGQGTRLTVV.

This clonotype was found a few times. The V gene is TRBV6-2 or TRBV6-3, the J gene TRBJ1-5, with TRBD1 identical over 7 bases. The V gene end was trimmed by 6 bases and the J gene end by 11 bases; junction bases not matched to a gene: 13. Germline CDR1 MNHEY, CDR2 SVGEGT. The CDR3 runs 14 residues. CDR3 DNA sequence: TGTGCCAGCAGCCCATACCACTTGACAGGGTCCCAGCATTTT. Amino acid sequence: CASSPYHLTGSQHF.

The gene calls are TRBV27 and TRBJ2-3; the D gene is possibly TRBD2 (5 bases). Trimming pared 7 bases from V and 0 bases from J, leaving 11 bases between. Germline CDR1 reads MNHEY; CDR2 reads SMNVEV (reference sequence). This CDR3 has 14 amino acids. The CDR3, as DNA: TGTGCCAGCAAACGACGCGGGAGCACAGATACGCAGTATTTT. Its translation is CASKRRGSTDTQYF.

This clonotype was seen more than once but under ten times. This chain uses TRBV12-3 or TRBV12-4 with TRBJ2-7; the D is unclear. V was clipped by 2 bases and J by 0 bases, with 8 bases between them. CDR3 length: 14 residues. DNA of the CDR3: TGTGCCAGCAGTTTATACGGCGGCTCCTACGAGCAGTACTTC. Its protein product is CASSLYGGSYEQYF.